These T cell receptor beta chains were read from a single sample in a study of blood T cell repertoires in COVID-19. Data came from immunoSEQ multiplex PCR; TCRdb stores just in-frame clones and leaves some out. The repertoire holds roughly 260,000 clones, with around nine tenths as singletons. Material: peripheral blood. The receptor set was obtained from a woman in her twenties or thirties with COVID-19, enrolled during active disease. CDR3s include the opening cysteine and the closing phenylalanine or tryptophan. Each record gives: V gene, J gene, D gene, CDR3 protein. The D gene is left open where the match is weak.

v_gene: TRBV27; j_gene: TRBJ2-3; d_gene: TRBD2; CDR3aa: CASSLGSGGPDTQYF
v_gene: TRBV7-2; j_gene: TRBJ1-3; d_gene: TRBD1; CDR3aa: CASSFRGQGNTIYF
v_gene: TRBV6-4; j_gene: TRBJ2-7; d_gene: TRBD2; CDR3aa: CATSLRAGGPCQDEQYF
v_gene: TRBV7-9; j_gene: TRBJ2-2; d_gene: TRBD2; CDR3aa: CASSPGLAGGPGELFF
v_gene: TRBV4-1; j_gene: TRBJ2-3; d_gene: TRBD2; CDR3aa: CASSQVASGGSTDTQYF
v_gene: TRBV5-4; j_gene: TRBJ1-1; d_gene: TRBD1; CDR3aa: CASSAKTGVGTEAFF
v_gene: TRBV5-6; j_gene: TRBJ1-1; d_gene: NA; CDR3aa: CASSLGGVGEAFF
v_gene: TRBV28; j_gene: TRBJ1-5; d_gene: NA; CDR3aa: CASVRGPLEPQHF
v_gene: TRBV4-1; j_gene: TRBJ1-1; d_gene: NA; CDR3aa: CASSLRLTNSLEAFF
v_gene: TRBV5-1; j_gene: TRBJ2-7; d_gene: TRBD2; CDR3aa: CASNPGGGERYEQYF
v_gene: TRBV5-4; j_gene: TRBJ2-7; d_gene: NA; CDR3aa: CASSDTGSEQYF
v_gene: TRBV5-4; j_gene: TRBJ2-1; d_gene: TRBD2; CDR3aa: CASSWDGGGRYNEQFF
v_gene: TRBV2; j_gene: TRBJ2-2; d_gene: NA; CDR3aa: CASLRQSGLTSGELFF
v_gene: TRBV3-1/TRBV3-2; j_gene: TRBJ1-1; d_gene: NA; CDR3aa: CASTVRGNTEAFF
v_gene: TRBV10-3; j_gene: TRBJ2-2; d_gene: TRBD2; CDR3aa: CAISESPLAGVDTGELFF
v_gene: TRBV28; j_gene: TRBJ1-5; d_gene: NA; CDR3aa: CASSIPQGWGQPQHF
v_gene: TRBV28; j_gene: TRBJ1-4; d_gene: NA; CDR3aa: CASSPDLGEKLFF
v_gene: TRBV28; j_gene: TRBJ2-5; d_gene: TRBD2; CDR3aa: CASSWYTGGETQYF
v_gene: TRBV6-4; j_gene: TRBJ2-1; d_gene: NA; CDR3aa: CASGSGENSYNEQFF
v_gene: TRBV10-3; j_gene: TRBJ2-7; d_gene: TRBD2; CDR3aa: CAISESGLGLAPYEQYF
v_gene: TRBV20-1; j_gene: TRBJ1-1; d_gene: NA; CDR3aa: CSASRQAEAFF
v_gene: TRBV18; j_gene: TRBJ1-1; d_gene: NA; CDR3aa: CASQAGMNTEAFF
v_gene: TRBV9; j_gene: TRBJ2-5; d_gene: TRBD2; CDR3aa: CASCGGLAGEGRETQYF
v_gene: TRBV19; j_gene: TRBJ1-5; d_gene: NA; CDR3aa: CASRVGQQPQHF
v_gene: TRBV7-9; j_gene: TRBJ2-4; d_gene: TRBD2; CDR3aa: CASSLTGLAGGLDIQYF
v_gene: TRBV6-5; j_gene: TRBJ1-3; d_gene: NA; CDR3aa: CASKTVPGNTIYF
v_gene: TRBV2; j_gene: TRBJ2-7; d_gene: TRBD2; CDR3aa: CASSDSLGLVRYEQYF
v_gene: TRBV3-1/TRBV3-2; j_gene: TRBJ1-2; d_gene: TRBD1; CDR3aa: CASSQEEDRGVYGYTF
v_gene: TRBV2; j_gene: TRBJ2-5; d_gene: TRBD2; CDR3aa: CASSESGTETQYF
v_gene: TRBV20-1; j_gene: TRBJ1-2; d_gene: NA; CDR3aa: CSTHEASGYTF
v_gene: TRBV5-1; j_gene: TRBJ2-7; d_gene: NA; CDR3aa: CASSWETGVREQYF
v_gene: TRBV7-2; j_gene: TRBJ2-7; d_gene: NA; CDR3aa: CASSPRDSYYEQYF
v_gene: TRBV6-5; j_gene: TRBJ1-2; d_gene: TRBD1; CDR3aa: CASRRDRDGGYTF
v_gene: TRBV11-3; j_gene: TRBJ1-5; d_gene: NA; CDR3aa: CASSLVPGNQPQHF
v_gene: TRBV28; j_gene: TRBJ2-2; d_gene: NA; CDR3aa: CASSFTGRGTGELFF
v_gene: TRBV7-2; j_gene: TRBJ2-3; d_gene: TRBD2; CDR3aa: CASSLSGRLEDTQYF
v_gene: TRBV30; j_gene: TRBJ1-2; d_gene: NA; CDR3aa: CAWMGHYGYTF
v_gene: TRBV5-4; j_gene: TRBJ2-1; d_gene: TRBD2; CDR3aa: CASSLREEVYNEQFF
v_gene: TRBV5-5; j_gene: TRBJ2-7; d_gene: TRBD2; CDR3aa: CASSQPTSGSHEQYF
v_gene: TRBV12-3/TRBV12-4; j_gene: TRBJ2-1; d_gene: TRBD2; CDR3aa: CASSRLAGAEQFF
v_gene: TRBV19; j_gene: TRBJ1-3; d_gene: TRBD1; CDR3aa: CASSRQGASSGNTIYF
v_gene: TRBV2; j_gene: TRBJ2-7; d_gene: NA; CDR3aa: CASSEALGSGHEQYF
v_gene: TRBV10-2; j_gene: TRBJ2-1; d_gene: TRBD2; CDR3aa: CASSVSGRGYNEQFF
v_gene: TRBV6-1; j_gene: TRBJ2-6; d_gene: TRBD1; CDR3aa: CASSEPQGAGANVLTF
v_gene: TRBV5-1; j_gene: TRBJ1-2; d_gene: NA; CDR3aa: CASSLGQGHGYTF
v_gene: TRBV4-3; j_gene: TRBJ2-7; d_gene: TRBD1; CDR3aa: CASSQGTGVYEQYF
v_gene: TRBV5-6; j_gene: TRBJ1-4; d_gene: NA; CDR3aa: CASSLGFTANTNEKLFF
v_gene: TRBV2; j_gene: TRBJ2-6; d_gene: NA; CDR3aa: CASRGRDSTPPGANVLTF
v_gene: TRBV30; j_gene: TRBJ2-2; d_gene: NA; CDR3aa: CAWRVGVANTGELFF
v_gene: TRBV4-1; j_gene: TRBJ2-3; d_gene: TRBD1; CDR3aa: CASSTGAGYKDTQYF
v_gene: TRBV4-1; j_gene: TRBJ1-4; d_gene: NA; CDR3aa: CASSQDRGGVSEKLFF
v_gene: TRBV4-1; j_gene: TRBJ2-2; d_gene: NA; CDR3aa: CASSPLLRTGELFF
v_gene: TRBV30; j_gene: TRBJ2-7; d_gene: TRBD2; CDR3aa: CAWSVRFGREGRYEQYF
v_gene: TRBV29-1; j_gene: TRBJ2-5; d_gene: NA; CDR3aa: CSVVMGALETQYF
v_gene: TRBV30; j_gene: TRBJ1-4; d_gene: NA; CDR3aa: CAWSAARGGGNEKLFF
v_gene: TRBV11-2; j_gene: TRBJ1-1; d_gene: NA; CDR3aa: CASSVVGQNTEAFF
v_gene: TRBV24-1; j_gene: TRBJ2-3; d_gene: NA; CDR3aa: CATSRRSTDTQYF
v_gene: TRBV27; j_gene: TRBJ2-7; d_gene: NA; CDR3aa: CASSSIGTGATYEQYF
v_gene: TRBV14; j_gene: TRBJ1-3; d_gene: NA; CDR3aa: CASSLIPGSIYF